The 13 T cell receptor beta chains in this list originate from one sample, sequenced in a study of CD8 T cells in ankylosing spondylitis. Findings of the study overall: Apparently characteristic of ankylosing spondylitis blood was a TCR beta motif (roughly eight highly homologous variants).

MiXCR, run by TCRdb on the 5' RACE reads, gives a single entry per CDR3 protein. This repertoire shows under 450,000 distinct CDR3 sequences, more than 15% found once; its top ten account for just over 1%. Their target antigens are unknown. Material for sequencing was blood, either unsorted or a sorted T cell fraction (not recorded which). The source is a male donor with ankylosing spondylitis.

There are many counts of this clonotype. This sequence joins TRBV12-3 or TRBV12-4 and TRBJ2-7; no reliable D call. This CDR3 contains 11 residues. V gave up 5 bases and J gave up 7 bases, with 9 bases separating them. The CDR3 DNA reads as TGTGCCAGCAGTCTAGAAGGGGAGCAGTACTTC. The encoded protein is CASSLEGEQYF.

The chain has TRBV21-1 and TRBJ2-7; the table's D call, TRBD1, has no DNA check behind it. TRBV21-1 is listed as a pseudogene. The CDR3 spans 15 residues. The chain's CDR3 is CASSKGLRDRAEQYF. CDR3 coding DNA: TGTGCCAGCAGCAAAGGCCTCCGGGACAGGGCCGAGCAGTACTTC.

The sample holds a few counts of this clonotype. The chain recombines TRBV20-1 with TRBJ2-5, with 13 bases aligning to TRBD2. Germline CDR1 reads DFQATT; CDR2 reads SNEGSKA (reference sequence). V lost 5 bases, J lost 1 base, and 10 bases stayed unmatched. This CDR3 has 17 residues. The CDR3 DNA reads TGCAGTGCTCAAAGACTAGCGGGGGGCTTTATCCAAGAGACCCAGTACTTC. Encoded protein: CSAQRLAGGFIQETQYF.

The chain links TRBV3-1 to TRBJ2-7; 8 nucleotides align to TRBD2. This CDR3 has 13 amino acids. Unmatched junction bases numbered 2, after V lost 5 bases and J lost 2 bases. Germline CDR1 is LGHDT and CDR2 is YNNKEL (reference sequence). The CDR3 loop reads CASSKRGTYEQYF. As DNA, the CDR3 is TGTGCCAGCAGCAAGCGGGGGACCTACGAGCAGTACTTC.

The genes are TRBV7-6 and TRBJ1-6, with D maybe TRBD1 (6 bases). CDR1 and CDR2 (germline): SGHVS, FNYEAQ. V was shortened by 1 base and J by 6 bases, with 13 bases between the two germline ends. The CDR3 length is 16 residues. This CDR3 is CASSLGSRGSNSPLHF. CDR3 in DNA: TGTGCCAGCAGCTTAGGGTCCAGGGGTAGTAATTCACCCCTCCACTTT.

The chain has TRBV5-5 and TRBJ1-1, with D possibly being TRBD1 (5 bases). V shed 0 bases and J shed 1 base, with 10 bases lying between them. CDR1 and CDR2 (germline): SGHKS, YYEKEE (reference sequence). The CDR3 totals 15 residues. The CDR3 DNA follows: TGTGCCAGCAGCTTGGGGGGGAGGTCGAACACTGAAGCTTTCTTT. This gives the protein CASSLGGRSNTEAFF.

This clonotype showed up just a few times. The V gene is TRBV20-1, the J gene TRBJ2-3; 8 bases are a match to TRBD2. Losses at the gene ends were 0 bases for V and 3 bases for J; bases not matched to a gene: 8. The germline V gene encodes CDR1 DFQATT and CDR2 SNEGSKA (reference sequence). The CDR3 loop spans 16 amino acids. The DNA for the CDR3 is TGCAGTGCTAGAGATAGGCGGGGGGTACAGACAGATACGCAGTATTTT. Its translation is CSARDRRGVQTDTQYF.

As for this clonotype: This may be a read error: a much more frequent sequence differs by one nucleotide. This chain joins TRBV12-3 or TRBV12-4 and TRBJ1-1; a weak D match, TRBD1 (5 bases). The CDR3 is 13 residues long. The CDR3 bases are TGTGCCAGCAGTAATAAGGCGGACACTGAAGCTCTCTTT. Translation gives CASSNKADTEALF.

This clonotype was counted a few times. The rearrangement links TRBV11-2 to TRBJ2-2; D remains unclear. Trimming took off 0 bases at V and 0 bases at J, with 5 bases between the two ends. Looked up from germline, CDR1 is SGHAT and CDR2 is FQNNGV. CDR3 length: 15 amino acids. This chain's CDR3 is CASSLDTANTGELFF. DNA for the CDR3: TGTGCCAGCAGCTTAGATACGGCGAACACCGGGGAGCTGTTTTTT.

There are many counts of this clonotype. This sequence joins TRBV7-8 and TRBJ1-1; D possibly corresponds to TRBD1 (5 bases). Germline V gene data show CDR1 as SGHVS and CDR2 as FQNEAQ. The length of the CDR3 is 14 residues. Trimming left V 6 bases short and J 2 bases short, with 13 bases between. The CDR3 loop is CASSPQGGNTEAFF. Here the CDR3 DNA reads TGTGCCAGCAGTCCCCAGGGTGGTAACACTGAAGCTTTCTTT.

This clonotype was seen only a few times. The J gene is TRBJ1-5, the V gene TRBV12-3 or TRBV12-4; D is ambiguous. Deletions cut 1 base from V and 5 bases from J, with 9 bases between. This CDR3 spans 14 amino acids. Written as DNA, the CDR3 is TGTGCCAGCAGTTTAGGGGGAGAGTATCAGCCCCAGCATTTT. Its protein is CASSLGGEYQPQHF.

This clonotype showed up just a few times. This chain connects TRBV5-1 to TRBJ1-5, with D possibly matching TRBD1 (5 bases). V gave up 5 bases and J gave up 5 bases, with 11 bases separating them. The germline V gene has CDR1 SGHRS and CDR2 YFSETQ. The CDR3 is 13 residues long. This CDR3 reads CASRRGSDQPQHF. The CDR3 DNA is TGCGCCAGCAGAAGGGGTTCCGATCAGCCCCAGCATTTT.

There are a few counts of this clonotype. The V gene is TRBV27, the J gene TRBJ2-1, with 10 bases aligning to TRBD2. V lost 4 bases, J lost 6 bases, and 9 bases stayed unmatched. CDR1 is MNHEY, CDR2 SMNVEV, per germline (reference sequence). The CDR3 consists of 16 residues. CDR3 bases: TGTGCCAGCAGTTGGAGCGGGAGGGCCGAATCCAATGAGCAGTTCTTC. Protein sequence: CASSWSGRAESNEQFF.